This TCR beta chain originates from a study of T cell repertoires in ileal Crohn's disease. Study-level results: High-frequency clones were more common in sorted CD8 than CD4 cells.

The V end lost 0 bases, the J end lost 7 bases, and 18 bases lay between the germline ends. Germline V CDR1 and CDR2: MRHNA, SNTAGT. The CDR3 is made up of 16 amino acids. As for this clone: Its antigen is not identified.

Per sample, roughly 0.5 micrograms of biopsy DNA were TCRB immunosequenced. The assay was immunoSEQ multiplex PCR, and TCRdb's table has in-frame clones only and misses some. The sample gives about 4,300 clones, around 73% of which show up once; roughly an eighth is in the top ten. This rearrangement joins TRBV6-4 to TRBJ1-1; no clear D gene. The sequenced sample consisted of ileal tissue. The receptor's source is an adult with Crohn's disease. The CDR3 sequence: CASSDSKRVAEGEAFF. DNA for the CDR3: TGTGCCAGCAGTGACTCTAAGCGGGTGGCAGAGGGTGAAGCTTTCTTT.